The T cell receptor (beta chain) described here comes from a study of cytomegalovirus exposure and HLA in healthy donors. This PCR relied on a set of 60 Vbeta primers and 13 Jbeta primers. Here immunoSEQ multiplex PCR was the method, and the copy in TCRdb shows in-frame clones only, minus some. The repertoire consists of 65,000 to 85,000 clones, with approximately 71% occurring once and the leading ten covering just over 2%. Germline-derived CDR1 and CDR2 are WSHSY and SAAADI. V was pared by 8 bases and J by 7 bases, with 11 bases of the junction left unmatched. The CDR3 length is 15 residues. This chain links TRBV10-2 with TRBJ1-6, with 7 bases matching TRBD1. Sequencing was carried out using PBMCs. The sequence derives from a woman aged 25-40 years in good health and CMV-seronegative. CDR3 coding DNA: TGCGCCAGCGCAATTTCGACAGGGTGGAATTCACCCCTCCACTTT. Translated, it gives CASAISTGWNSPLHF.